This T cell receptor beta chain was observed in a study of cytomegalovirus exposure and HLA in healthy donors. Study-wide points: The classifier reportedly diagnosed cytomegalovirus status with high sensitivity and specificity. TCR beta chain V- and J-gene trimming was linked, in a later analysis, to a missense variant in DCLRE1C.

The germline V gene has CDR1 GTSNPN and CDR2 SVGIG (reference sequence). The trim removed 1 base at V and 8 bases at J, leaving 8 bases unmatched. The CDR3 contains 15 residues. Turning to this clone: No antigen is known for it.

The PCR ran on 60 Vbeta and 13 Jbeta primers. Profiling relied on immunoSEQ multiplex PCR, and the TCRdb table lists in-frame clones only, not all of them. The data hold some 250,000 clones, with roughly 87% observed a single time. The sample comprised PBMCs. The receptor's source is a woman aged 40 to 50 in good health and CMV-seropositive. The V gene is TRBV30, the J gene TRBJ1-4, with 9 bases fitting TRBD1. In DNA form, the CDR3 reads TGTGCCTGGAGTGCCGGACAGGGGCGGATGGAAAAACTGTTTTTT. This encodes CAWSAGQGRMEKLFF.